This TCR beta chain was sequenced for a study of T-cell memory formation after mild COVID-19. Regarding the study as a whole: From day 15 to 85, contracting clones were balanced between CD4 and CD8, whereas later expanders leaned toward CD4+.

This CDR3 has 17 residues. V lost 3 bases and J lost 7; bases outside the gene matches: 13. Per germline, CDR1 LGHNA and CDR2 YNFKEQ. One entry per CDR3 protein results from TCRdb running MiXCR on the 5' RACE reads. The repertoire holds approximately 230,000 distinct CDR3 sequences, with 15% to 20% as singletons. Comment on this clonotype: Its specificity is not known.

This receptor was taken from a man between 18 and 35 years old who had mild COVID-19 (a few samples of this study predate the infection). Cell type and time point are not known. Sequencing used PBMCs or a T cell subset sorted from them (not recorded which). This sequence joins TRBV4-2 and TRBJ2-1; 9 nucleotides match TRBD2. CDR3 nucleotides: TGTGCCAGCAGCCAGAAAACCAGCGGGGGGATTGTGAATGAGCAGTTCTTC. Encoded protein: CASSQKTSGGIVNEQFF.